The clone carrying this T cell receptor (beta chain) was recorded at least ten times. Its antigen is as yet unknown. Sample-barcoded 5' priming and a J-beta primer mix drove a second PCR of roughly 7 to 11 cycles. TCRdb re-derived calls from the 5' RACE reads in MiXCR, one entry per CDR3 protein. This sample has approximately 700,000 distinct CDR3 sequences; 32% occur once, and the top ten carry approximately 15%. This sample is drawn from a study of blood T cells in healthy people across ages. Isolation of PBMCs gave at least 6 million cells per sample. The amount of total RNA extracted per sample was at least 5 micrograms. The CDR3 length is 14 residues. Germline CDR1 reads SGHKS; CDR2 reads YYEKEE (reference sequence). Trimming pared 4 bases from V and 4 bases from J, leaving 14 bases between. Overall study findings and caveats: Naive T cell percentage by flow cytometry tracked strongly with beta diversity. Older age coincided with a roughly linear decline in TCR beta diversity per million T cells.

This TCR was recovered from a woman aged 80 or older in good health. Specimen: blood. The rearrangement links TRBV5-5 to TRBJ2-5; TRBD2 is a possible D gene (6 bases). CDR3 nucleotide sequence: TGTGCCAGCAGCCCGGAGGGGTGGGCAGAGACCCAGTACTTC. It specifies CASSPEGWAETQYF.